Below, one T cell receptor beta chain is given with its context. Germline CDR1 is SGHTA and CDR2 is FQGNSA. The CDR3 spans 15 residues. V lost 0 bases, J lost 1 base, and 9 bases lay in between. These data originate in a study of shared clonotypes between healthy human individuals. Assay: immunoSEQ multiplex PCR; the TCRdb copy retains only in-frame clones and omits some. The sample holds roughly 480,000 clones, about 80% seen once. Caucasian adults residing in Nashville, Tennessee made up all the donors. V usage is TRBV7-2 and J usage is TRBJ2-5; D is unresolved. Sequencing was done on a sample of PBMCs. The sequence derives from a woman aged 40 to 50 in good health. Some clones in this sample may be carry-over from other donors' samples. Here the CDR3 DNA reads TGTGCCAGCAGCTTAGCGCGAGGCAGCCAAGAGACCCAGTACTTC. Its protein is CASSLARGSQETQYF.